Listed here is a single TCR beta chain. The V end lost 2 bases, the J end lost 4 bases, and 10 bases lay between the germline ends. The germline V gene encodes CDR1 SGHTA and CDR2 FQGNSA. The CDR3 consists of 14 residues. Generated by immunoSEQ multiplex PCR, the TCRdb table keeps only in-frame clones and is missing some. In the table there are tens of thousands of clones, 85% to 90% of which are singletons. The sample originates from a study of OX40 agonist ivuxolimab in advanced cancers. Study-wide context: Participants, roughly 80% male, averaged around 64 years of age, ranging from about 23 to 85.

The TCR comes from an adult with an advanced solid tumor such as melanoma, head and neck, liver or kidney cancer. V is TRBV7-2 and J is TRBJ2-3, with unresolved D. Material: CD4+ or CD8+ T cells sorted from blood, obtained in a trial of the OX40 agonist ivuxolimab. CDR3 coding DNA: TGTGCCAGCAGCTTATTCCCCCGGGCAGATACGCAGTATTTT. Its protein is CASSLFPRADTQYF.